A selection of T cell receptor beta chains follows, all from one sample in a study of T-cell memory formation after mild COVID-19. TCRdb recomputed calls from the 5' RACE reads with MiXCR, one row per CDR3 protein. The table records just under 50,000 distinct CDR3 sequences, approximately 12% of them present only once. The sequencing input was PBMCs or a T cell subset sorted from them (not recorded which). These receptors originate from a man in his late teens or twenties who had mild COVID-19 (a few samples of this study predate the infection). Cell type and time point are not known. Both conserved end residues are part of each CDR3. The D gene is left open where the match is weak. The listing skips clone size in some rows; elsewhere it reads once, few, many or a size class.

d_call cdr3_length j_call v_call clone_size cdr3_aa cdr3_nt
- 13 TRBJ2-3 TRBV7-6 few CASSSRGQPTQYF TGTGCCAGCAGCTCCCGGGGCCAGCCTACGCAGTATTTT
TRBD2 16 TRBJ2-7 TRBV20-1 many CSARDVLAGMSYEQYF TGCAGTGCTAGAGATGTACTAGCGGGGATGTCCTACGAGCAGTACTTC
- 16 TRBJ2-2 TRBV5-6 many CASSPNLGLDTGELFF TGTGCCAGCAGCCCCAACCTGGGACTGGACACCGGGGAGCTGTTTTTT
- 14 TRBJ1-3 TRBV28 few CASTRPHSGNTIYF TGTGCCAGCACCAGACCTCACTCTGGAAACACCATATATTTT
- 14 TRBJ1-2 TRBV20-1 few CSALPGLHFDGYTF TGCAGTGCCCTTCCGGGGCTCCATTTCGATGGCTACACCTTC
TRBD1 14 TRBJ1-1 TRBV5-1 - CASSFQGANTEAFF TGCGCCAGCAGCTTCCAGGGGGCGAACACTGAAGCTTTCTTT
TRBD1 16 TRBJ1-1 TRBV12-3/TRBV12-4 few CASSSLRGKLNTEAFF TGTGCCAGCAGTTCCCTCAGGGGGAAATTGAACACTGAAGCTTTCTTT
- 14 TRBJ1-1 TRBV4-3 many CASSRQHMNTEAFF TGCGCCAGCAGCAGGCAACATATGAACACTGAAGCTTTCTTT
TRBD2 17 TRBJ2-3 TRBV9 many CASSPRGSGGPTDTQYF TGTGCCAGCAGCCCCCGTGGTAGCGGGGGACCCACAGATACGCAGTATTTT
- 18 TRBJ2-6 TRBV7-3 few CASSSSQGSDSGANVLTF TGTGCCAGCAGCTCGTCCCAGGGGTCGGACTCTGGGGCCAACGTCCTGACTTTC
- 13 TRBJ1-5 TRBV9 few CASSVDYTQPQHF TGTGCCAGCAGCGTAGATTATACTCAGCCCCAGCATTTT
- 15 TRBJ1-6 TRBV7-2 many CASSLTPEAGGALHF TGTGCCAGCAGCTTAACCCCCGAGGCCGGAGGGGCCCTCCACTTT
- 15 TRBJ2-2 TRBV7-3 - CASSLQGGSTGELFF TGTGCCAGCAGCTTACAGGGGGGGAGCACCGGGGAGCTGTTTTTT
TRBD1 14 TRBJ1-1 TRBV7-9 few CASSDQGANTEAFF TGTGCCAGCAGCGACCAGGGGGCCAACACTGAAGCTTTCTTT
TRBD1 13 TRBJ1-1 TRBV5-1 few CASSQQGQTEAFF TGCGCCAGCAGCCAACAGGGGCAAACTGAAGCTTTCTTT
- 14 TRBJ2-7 TRBV7-3 few CASSLLAGSGEQYF TGTGCCAGCAGCTTACTGGCAGGGTCTGGGGAGCAGTACTTC
- 13 TRBJ2-2 TRBV6-6 few CASSYGYTGELFF TGTGCCAGCAGTTACGGGTACACCGGGGAGCTGTTTTTT
- 12 TRBJ1-1 TRBV3-1 - CASSPLTGEAFF TGTGCCAGCAGCCCCCTGACAGGAGAAGCTTTCTTT
- 15 TRBJ2-3 TRBV6-5 - CASGRGGVSTDTQYF TGTGCCAGCGGCAGGGGGGGGGTGAGCACAGATACGCAGTATTTT
TRBD1 15 TRBJ2-2 TRBV7-6 many CASSLMGQTTGELFF TGTGCCAGCAGCTTAATGGGACAGACCACCGGGGAGCTGTTTTTT
- 14 TRBJ2-1 TRBV4-1 - CASSQPSASNEQFF TGCGCCAGCAGCCAACCGTCAGCTAGCAATGAGCAGTTCTTC
- 13 TRBJ1-1 TRBV4-2 few CASSQSDRAEAFF TGTGCCAGCAGTCAATCTGACCGGGCTGAAGCTTTCTTT
TRBD2 15 TRBJ2-1 TRBV10-3 - CAISESSAGRNEQFF TGTGCCATCAGTGAGTCATCAGCGGGGAGGAATGAGCAGTTCTTC
- 17 TRBJ1-3 TRBV9 many CASSVDGVTIGGNTIYF TGTGCCAGCAGCGTAGATGGAGTGACTATTGGCGGAAACACCATATATTTT
- 14 TRBJ2-2 TRBV2 many CASSEGKNTGELFF TGTGCCAGCAGTGAAGGCAAGAACACCGGGGAGCTGTTTTTT
- 12 TRBJ1-6 TRBV20-1 - CSARGPYPPLHF TGCAGTGCCCGGGGACCTTATCCACCCCTCCACTTT
TRBD1 15 TRBJ1-2 TRBV7-2 few CASSLDRGRSHGYTF TGTGCCAGCAGCTTGGACAGGGGAAGAAGCCATGGCTACACCTTC
- 13 TRBJ1-1 TRBV25-1 - CASSEYLGTEAFF TGTGCCAGCAGTGAATATCTTGGCACTGAAGCTTTCTTT
- 15 TRBJ1-1 TRBV5-1 - CASSLAGGRDTEAFF TGCGCCAGCAGCTTGGCCGGGGGACGCGACACTGAAGCTTTCTTT
- 13 TRBJ2-1 TRBV5-1 few CASSLARFNEQFF TGCGCCAGCAGCTTGGCTCGATTCAATGAGCAGTTCTTC
- 13 TRBJ1-6 TRBV11-2 few CASSLVTDSPLHF TGTGCCAGCAGCTTAGTGACGGACTCACCCCTCCACTTT
TRBD1 16 TRBJ2-3 TRBV5-1 - CASSPWTGGAPDTQYF TGCGCCAGCAGCCCTTGGACAGGGGGCGCCCCAGATACGCAGTATTTT
- 16 TRBJ2-3 TRBV7-3 many CASSPVATAGTDTQYF TGTGCCAGCAGCCCTGTAGCGACAGCCGGCACAGATACGCAGTATTTT
- 14 TRBJ2-1 TRBV7-7 few CATRSVTSYNEQFF TGTGCCACCCGTTCGGTGACCTCCTACAATGAGCAGTTCTTC
TRBD2 15 TRBJ2-1 TRBV20-1 few CSARVGTSYNNEQFF TGCAGTGCTAGAGTGGGGACTAGTTATAACAATGAGCAGTTCTTC
- 18 TRBJ2-3 TRBV12-3/TRBV12-4 many CASSPGPLAPLRTDTQYF TGTGCCAGCAGTCCCGGCCCCCTAGCCCCCCTTCGCACAGATACGCAGTATTTT
- 13 TRBJ2-7 TRBV2 few CASSVSAADEQYF TGTGCCAGCAGTGTCTCTGCGGCGGACGAGCAGTACTTC